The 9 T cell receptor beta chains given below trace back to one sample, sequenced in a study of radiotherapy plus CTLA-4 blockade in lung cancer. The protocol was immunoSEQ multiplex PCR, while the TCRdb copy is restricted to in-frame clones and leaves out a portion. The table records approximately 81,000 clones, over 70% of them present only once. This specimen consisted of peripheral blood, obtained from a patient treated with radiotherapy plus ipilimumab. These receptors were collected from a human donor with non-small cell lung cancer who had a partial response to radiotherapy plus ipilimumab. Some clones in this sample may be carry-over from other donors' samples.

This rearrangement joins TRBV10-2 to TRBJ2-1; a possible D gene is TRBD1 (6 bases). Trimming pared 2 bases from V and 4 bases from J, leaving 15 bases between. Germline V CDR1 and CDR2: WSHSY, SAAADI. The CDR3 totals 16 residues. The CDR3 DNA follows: TGCGCCAGCAGTGAGGAATTTGGACAGCGATACAATGAGCAGTTCTTC. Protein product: CASSEEFGQRYNEQFF.

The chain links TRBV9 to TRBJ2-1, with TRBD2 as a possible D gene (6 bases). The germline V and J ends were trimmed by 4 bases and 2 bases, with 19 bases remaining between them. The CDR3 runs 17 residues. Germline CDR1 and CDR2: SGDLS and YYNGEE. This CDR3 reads CASSPRGEQGPYNEQFF. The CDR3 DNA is TGTGCCAGCAGCCCCCGCGGGGAGCAGGGCCCCTACAATGAGCAGTTCTTC. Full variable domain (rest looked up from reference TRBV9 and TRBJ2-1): DSGVTQTPKHLITATGQRVTLRCSPRSGDLSVYWYQQSLDQGLQFLIQYYNGEERAKGNILERFSAQQFPDLHSELNLSSLELGDSALYFCASSPRGEQGPYNEQFFGPGTRLTVL.

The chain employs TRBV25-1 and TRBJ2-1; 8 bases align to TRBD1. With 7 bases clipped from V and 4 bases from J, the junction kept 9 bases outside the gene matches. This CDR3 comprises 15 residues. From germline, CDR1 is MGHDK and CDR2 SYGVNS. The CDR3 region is CASISSGTGYNEQFF. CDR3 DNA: TGTGCCAGCATATCTTCCGGGACAGGTTACAATGAGCAGTTCTTC.

Written as DNA, the CDR3 is TGTGCCAGCAGCGTACAGGGAGTCAATCAGCCCCAGCATTTT. As protein: CASSVQGVNQPQHF. This rearrangement joins TRBV7-2 to TRBJ1-5; D is perhaps TRBD1 (6 bases). Germline V gives CDR1 SGHTA, CDR2 FQGNSA. The length of the CDR3 is 14 residues. Trimming took off 5 bases at V and 3 bases at J, with 11 bases between the two ends.

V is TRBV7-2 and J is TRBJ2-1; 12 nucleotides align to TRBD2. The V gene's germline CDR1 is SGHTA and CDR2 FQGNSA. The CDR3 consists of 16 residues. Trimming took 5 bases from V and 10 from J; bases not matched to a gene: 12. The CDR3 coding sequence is TGTGCCAGCAGCCCCCGGGGGCTAGCGGGAGGGGCCGAGCAGTTCTTC. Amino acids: CASSPRGLAGGAEQFF.

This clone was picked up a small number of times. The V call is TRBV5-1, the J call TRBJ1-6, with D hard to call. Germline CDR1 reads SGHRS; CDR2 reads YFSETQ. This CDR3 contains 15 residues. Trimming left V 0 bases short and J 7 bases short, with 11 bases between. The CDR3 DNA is TGCGCCAGCAGCTTGGCCTTGGAGGCGAATTCACCCCTCCACTTT. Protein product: CASSLALEANSPLHF.

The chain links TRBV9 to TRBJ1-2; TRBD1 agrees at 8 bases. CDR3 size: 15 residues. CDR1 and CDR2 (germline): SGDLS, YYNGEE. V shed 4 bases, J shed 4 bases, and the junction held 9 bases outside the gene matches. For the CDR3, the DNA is TGTGCCAGCAGCACAGGACAGGGTTGGAGCTATGGCTACACCTTC. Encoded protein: CASSTGQGWSYGYTF.

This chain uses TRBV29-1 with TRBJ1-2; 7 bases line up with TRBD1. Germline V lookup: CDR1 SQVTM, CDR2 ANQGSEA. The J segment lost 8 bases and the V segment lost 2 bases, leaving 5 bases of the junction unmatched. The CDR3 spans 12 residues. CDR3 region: CSVEWQGVGYTF. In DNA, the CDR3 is TGCAGCGTTGAATGGCAGGGGGTAGGCTACACCTTC.

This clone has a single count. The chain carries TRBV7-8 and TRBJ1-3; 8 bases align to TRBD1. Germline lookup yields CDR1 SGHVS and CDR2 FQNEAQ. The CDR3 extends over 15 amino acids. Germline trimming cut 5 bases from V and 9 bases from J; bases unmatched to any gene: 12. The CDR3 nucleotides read TGTGCCAGCAGCCGGACAGGGTATTCGGGAGGCACCATATATTTT. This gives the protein CASSRTGYSGGTIYF.